The 17 T cell receptor beta chains in this list originate from one sample, sequenced in a study of PD-1 blockade in classical Hodgkin lymphoma. Each of the patients experienced relapse following autologous stem cell transplantation, and their brentuximab vedotin exposure differed. Here immunoSEQ multiplex PCR was the method, and the copy in TCRdb shows in-frame clones only, minus some. This repertoire shows 90,000 to 100,000 clones, more than 90% found once; its top ten account for approximately 2.8%. The material was peripheral blood mononuclear cells (PBMCs), obtained at baseline. Every receptor here comes from a human donor with classical Hodgkin lymphoma.

This clone was recorded once. The chain uses TRBV5-6 and TRBJ2-3; the D gene is possibly TRBD2 (6 bases). The CDR3 totals 14 residues. Germline loops: CDR1 SGHDT, CDR2 YYEEEE. With 0 bases removed from V and 5 bases from J, the gap between germline ends came to 10 bases. CDR3 bases: TGTGCCAGCAGCTTGGGGCTAGCGAAAGATACGCAGTATTTT. This encodes CASSLGLAKDTQYF.

The chain links TRBV2 to TRBJ1-4; no clear D gene. Germline CDR1 and CDR2: SNHLY and FYNNEI. This CDR3 has 13 residues. V was shortened by 6 bases and J by 5 bases, with 10 bases between the two germline ends. The CDR3 DNA reads TGTGCCAGCAGAGATTCCGGGAATGAAAAACTGTTTTTT. This codes for CASRDSGNEKLFF. The full variable domain, its missing parts supplied by reference TRBV2 and TRBJ1-4, is EPEVTQTPSHQVTQMGQEVILRCVPISNHLYFYWYRQILGQKVEFLVSFYNNEISEKSEIFDDQFSVERPDGSNFTLKIRSTKLEDSAMYFCASRDSGNEKLFFGSGTQLSVL.

The chain joins TRBV9 to TRBJ2-1; D gene ambiguous. Trimming shortened V by 0 bases and J by 4 bases, and 17 bases separated the two germline ends. The germline V gene has CDR1 SGDLS and CDR2 YYNGEE. This CDR3 has 17 residues. CDR3 residues: CASSVASLPREYNEQFF. The CDR3 DNA sequence: TGTGCCAGCAGCGTAGCCTCCCTACCTAGGGAATACAATGAGCAGTTCTTC.

This clone was counted between two and nine times. V usage is TRBV11-2 and J usage is TRBJ1-3; D unresolved. The V end was cut by 0 bases, the J end by 4 bases, with 16 bases between. The germline V gene has CDR1 SGHAT and CDR2 FQNNGV. The CDR3 runs 17 residues. The CDR3 sequence: CASSLDRFDRKGNTIYF. For the CDR3, the DNA is TGTGCCAGCAGCTTAGATCGATTCGACCGGAAGGGAAACACCATATATTTT.

J is TRBJ1-1 and V is TRBV5-8; possible D gene TRBD1, 6 bases. This CDR3 contains 13 residues. V was clipped by 5 bases and J by 5 bases, with 13 bases between them. Per the germline V gene, CDR1 is SGHTS and CDR2 is YDEGEE. The CDR3 loop reads CASSTGLGTEAFF. The CDR3 DNA reads TGTGCCAGCAGTACAGGGTTGGGGACTGAAGCTTTCTTT.

The V call is TRBV6-1, the J call TRBJ2-3; a possible D gene is TRBD1 (5 bases). The germline V and J ends were trimmed by 2 bases and 9 bases, with 18 bases remaining between them. The CDR3 has 15 residues. In germline, CDR1 is MNHNS, CDR2 SASEGT. CDR3 sequence: CASSELLGLGGTQYF. The CDR3 coding sequence is TGTGCCAGCAGTGAATTGCTGGGGCTGGGTGGAACGCAGTATTTT.

This clone was seen only a few times. This chain links TRBV28 with TRBJ1-1; the D gene is possibly TRBD1 (6 bases). CDR1 MDHEN and CDR2 SYDVKM come from the germline V gene. CDR3 size: 14 residues. V was cut by 4 bases and J by 4 bases, with 13 bases left in between. The CDR3 DNA follows: TGTGCCAGCAGTTCCACGGACAGACCCACTGAAGCTTTCTTT. Its translation is CASSSTDRPTEAFF.

The rearrangement uses TRBV30 and TRBJ2-2; 12 nucleotides align to TRBD2. Unmatched junction bases numbered 5, after V lost 2 bases and J lost 1 base. Germline lookup yields CDR1 GTSNPN and CDR2 SVGIG (reference sequence). The CDR3 runs to 17 residues. The CDR3 is CAWSFRLAGENTGELFF. As DNA, the CDR3 is TGTGCCTGGAGTTTCCGACTAGCGGGAGAGAACACCGGGGAGCTGTTTTTT.

The chain recombines TRBV5-6 with TRBJ1-1; D unclear. V was trimmed by 0 bases and J by 0 bases, leaving 9 bases between them. The germline V gene has CDR1 SGHDT and CDR2 YYEEEE. This CDR3 spans 15 amino acids. CDR3 loop: CASSLDGSMNTEAFF. CDR3 sequence (DNA): TGTGCCAGCAGCTTGGACGGATCCATGAACACTGAAGCTTTCTTT.

CDR3 sequence (DNA): TGTGCCAGCAGTGACCAGCGAGTCTACGAGCAGTACTTC. Its translation is CASSDQRVYEQYF. The gene calls are TRBV25-1 and TRBJ2-7; no clear D gene. Trimming stripped 3 bases from V and 3 bases from J, with 9 bases between. Germline V gives CDR1 MGHDK, CDR2 SYGVNS. The CDR3 consists of 13 residues.

The chain is built from TRBV2 and TRBJ2-7; D possibly corresponds to TRBD2 (6 bases). V was cut by 3 bases and J by 5 bases, with 17 bases left in between. Germline V gene lookup returns CDR1 SNHLY and CDR2 FYNNEI. CDR3 length equals 15 residues. Here the CDR3 DNA reads TGTGCCAGCAGTGAGAGGGCTTCCTCGGGGGACGAGCAGTACTTC. This gives the protein CASSERASSGDEQYF. The entire variable domain, with the rest obtained from reference TRBV2 and TRBJ2-7, is as follows: EPEVTQTPSHQVTQMGQEVILRCVPISNHLYFYWYRQILGQKVEFLVSFYNNEISEKSEIFDDQFSVERPDGSNFTLKIRSTKLEDSAMYFCASSERASSGDEQYFGPGTRLTVT.

The J gene is TRBJ2-5, the V gene TRBV4-1, with 7 bases aligning to TRBD2. The V gene's germline CDR1 is MGHRA and CDR2 YSYEKL. The trim removed 0 bases at V and 3 bases at J, leaving 4 bases unmatched. The CDR3 runs 15 residues. CDR3 sequence (DNA): TGCGCCAGCAGCCAAGAGGGGGGGAGGGAAGAGACCCAGTACTTC. Translated: CASSQEGGREETQYF.

This CDR3 reads CASVHRIPSNQPQHF. CDR3 DNA sequence: TGTGCCAGCGTACACAGGATTCCTAGCAATCAGCCCCAGCATTTT. V usage is TRBV28 and J usage is TRBJ1-5, with D possibly being TRBD1 (5 bases). Germline values: CDR1 MDHEN, CDR2 SYDVKM. V dropped 8 bases and J dropped 0 bases, with 14 bases sitting between them. CDR3 size: 15 residues.

V and J are TRBV5-5 and TRBJ2-1, with 8 nucleotides matching TRBD1. Germline trimming cut 3 bases from V and 6 bases from J; bases unmatched to any gene: 14. The length of the CDR3 is 17 residues. Germline V CDR1 and CDR2: SGHKS, YYEKEE (reference sequence). The CDR3 DNA reads as TGTGCCAGCAGCTCGGGACAGGACGTTTCTTTTGGCAATGAGCAGTTCTTC. Its translation: CASSSGQDVSFGNEQFF.

The chain recombines TRBV5-4 with TRBJ1-3; D might be TRBD1 (6 bases). Germline V CDR1 and CDR2: SGHNT, YYREEE (reference sequence). The CDR3 totals 16 residues. V was trimmed by 0 bases and J by 0 bases, leaving 10 bases between them. The CDR3 coding sequence is TGTGCCAGCAGCTTGGATAGGGGGAGCTCTGGAAACACCATATATTTT. This translates into CASSLDRGSSGNTIYF.

The rearrangement links TRBV5-1 to TRBJ1-2; D gene uncertain. Trimming pared 2 bases from V and 0 bases from J, leaving 11 bases between. The CDR3 length is 15 residues. Germline values: CDR1 SGHRS, CDR2 YFSETQ. For the CDR3, the DNA is TGCGCCAGCAGCTTTGGAAGACTATCTAACTATGGCTACACCTTC. Protein sequence: CASSFGRLSNYGYTF.

The chain links TRBV27 to TRBJ2-4; perhaps TRBD2 as D (5 bases). This CDR3 region has 16 residues. The V gene lost 4 bases and the J gene lost 1 base, with 14 bases spanning the gap. Germline CDR1 and CDR2: MNHEY and SMNVEV (reference sequence). The CDR3 spells CASSSNPSSAKNIQYF. CDR3 coding DNA: TGTGCCAGCAGTTCTAATCCCTCTAGCGCCAAAAACATTCAGTACTTC.